A selection of T cell receptor beta chains follows, all from one sample in a study of blood T cell repertoires in COVID-19. Using immunoSEQ multiplex PCR, the repertoire was profiled, and TCRdb retains in-frame clones only, with some absent. In the table there are tens of thousands of clones, nearly 90% of which are singletons. Material for sequencing was peripheral blood. All receptors derive from a man of 80 years or more with acute or convalescent COVID-19. The conserved cysteine and the conserved F or W are not part of the CDR3 here. A D gene is named only where the DNA matches it firmly. For some rows the clone size is stated as once, few or many, or as a class when expanded; others skip it.

V gene	clone size	J gene	D gene	CDR3 protein
TRBV6-5	-	TRBJ1-5	TRBD1	ASRTGSRGPQH
TRBV28	-	TRBJ2-5	-	ASSIAETQY
TRBV11-1	-	TRBJ1-1	-	ASSLVRGTNTEAF
TRBV19	-	TRBJ2-7	TRBD2	ASSIVLAGYSSYEQY
TRBV11-3	-	TRBJ1-1	-	ASSLARGKDTEAF
TRBV30	-	TRBJ1-2	TRBD1	AWSTAGTGIYGYT
TRBV6-6	-	TRBJ1-2	TRBD1	ASRGPGQGGNYGYT
TRBV9	-	TRBJ2-3	-	ASSVGPPAGGSTDTQY
TRBV30	once	TRBJ1-4	-	AWREVEKLF
TRBV2	-	TRBJ1-1	TRBD1	ASSPDRTGNTEAF
TRBV6-2/TRBV6-3	few	TRBJ1-2	-	ASSPGGRSHT
TRBV5-8	-	TRBJ1-4	-	ASRVRSGRGEKLF
TRBV5-1	-	TRBJ1-2	TRBD1	ASSSTGGAGGYT
TRBV2	-	TRBJ1-1	-	ASSETGWAEAF
TRBV7-6	-	TRBJ2-2	-	ASSLVTRGTGELF
TRBV19	-	TRBJ1-4	TRBD1	ASSISRGNEKLF